The sequence of this T cell receptor beta chain was determined in a study of blood T cell repertoires in COVID-19. Study details: The samples span acute and convalescent COVID-19 from the United States, Italy and Spain. Sources were T cells, B-cell-depleted T cells, or PBMCs; the material itself was cDNA or gDNA.

In the authors' workflow: Nucleated cell number was recorded as an estimate derived from reference gene primer amplification. TCRdb's table, derived via immunoSEQ multiplex PCR, lists solely in-frame clones and lacks some. V, J and clone size reflect that table, while D and trimming were determined from the DNA. The top ten hold approximately 8.8% of the sample, which has some 54,000 clones, 89% seen once. The origin of this receptor is a man older than 75 with active or convalescent COVID-19. Sequencing was done on a sample of peripheral blood.

CDR3 sequence: CASSVDDRVTGELFF. CDR3 coding DNA: TGTGCCAGCAGTGTCGATGACAGGGTCACCGGGGAGCTGTTTTTT. This chain links TRBV6-4 with TRBJ2-2, with 7 bases lining up with TRBD1. Germline CDR1 and CDR2: MRHNA and SNTAGT. The V and J ends lost 4 bases and 4 bases, in that order; junction bases with no gene match: 6. This CDR3 comprises 15 residues.